The clone carrying this T cell receptor beta chain was counted only a few times. RNA transcripts yielded amplified TCR beta CDR3 regions. First-round RT-PCR with HTBI primers amplified the TCR CDR3 region. TCRdb re-called the multiplex PCR reads through MiXCR, storing one row per CDR3 protein. The table includes about 570,000 distinct CDR3 sequences, around 45% detected once. This record belongs to a study of T cells in Graves' hyperthyroidism and ophthalmopathy. The sequenced material came from peripheral blood or thyroid tissue (not recorded which). This sequence was found in an adult woman with Graves' disease, either hyperthyroidism or ophthalmopathy (not recorded which).

CDR3 bases: TGTGCCACCAGTGCTCAGTTTTCCTACGAGCAGTACTTC. Residues: CATSAQFSYEQYF. The V gene is TRBV24-1, the J gene TRBJ2-7; D call uncertain. V gave up 5 bases and J gave up 1 base, with 8 bases separating them. CDR1 and CDR2 from the germline V gene are KGHDR and SFDVKD. This CDR3 region has 13 residues.